These T cell receptor beta chains were read from a single sample in a study of a mutant IDH1 vaccine in newly diagnosed glioma. The assay was immunoSEQ multiplex PCR, and TCRdb's table has in-frame clones only and misses some. The table shows some 95,000 clones, with about 82% occurring only once. Sequenced material: PBMCs, taken from a glioma patient treated with radiotherapy, temozolomide or both. These receptors originate from a man between 40 and 49 years old with glioma. CDR3s include the opening cysteine and the closing phenylalanine or tryptophan. D genes are given only for firm matches. For some rows the clone size is stated as once, few or many, or as a class when expanded; others skip it.

D gene: .; clone size: .; J gene: TRBJ2-3; V gene: TRBV30; CDR3 protein: CAWSRGGLLGTDTQYF; CDR3 DNA: TGTGCCTGGAGTAGGGGGGGGCTCCTCGGCACAGATACGCAGTATTTT
D gene: .; clone size: .; J gene: TRBJ2-1; V gene: TRBV18; CDR3 protein: CASSPRTSYEQFF; CDR3 DNA: TGTGCCAGCTCACCAAGAACTAGCTATGAGCAGTTCTTC
D gene: TRBD1; clone size: .; J gene: TRBJ2-5; V gene: TRBV7-9; CDR3 protein: CASTHRGRIETQYF; CDR3 DNA: TGTGCCAGCACCCACAGGGGGCGCATAGAGACCCAGTACTTC
D gene: TRBD1; clone size: few; J gene: TRBJ1-2; V gene: TRBV5-1; CDR3 protein: CASSPPGTGSYGYTF; CDR3 DNA: TGCGCCAGCTCCCCCCCCGGGACAGGGTCGTATGGCTACACCTTC
D gene: .; clone size: few; J gene: TRBJ1-4; V gene: TRBV11-2; CDR3 protein: CASSPRPGENEKLFF; CDR3 DNA: TGTGCCAGCAGCCCCAGACCGGGCGAGAATGAAAAACTGTTTTTT
D gene: TRBD2; clone size: .; J gene: TRBJ2-2; V gene: TRBV7-2; CDR3 protein: CASSPLAPNTGELFF; CDR3 DNA: TGTGCCAGCAGCCCACTAGCGCCGAACACCGGGGAGCTGTTTTTT
D gene: .; clone size: .; J gene: TRBJ2-7; V gene: TRBV9; CDR3 protein: CASSVSEGPIEQYF; CDR3 DNA: TGTGCCAGCAGCGTATCCGAGGGGCCTATAGAGCAGTACTTC
D gene: .; clone size: .; J gene: TRBJ1-4; V gene: TRBV28; CDR3 protein: CASSLVGANEKLFF; CDR3 DNA: TGTGCCAGCAGTTTGGTAGGGGCGAATGAAAAACTGTTTTTT
D gene: TRBD2; clone size: .; J gene: TRBJ2-7; V gene: TRBV28; CDR3 protein: CASSLPGLASPGAEQYF; CDR3 DNA: TGTGCCAGCAGTCTCCCGGGACTAGCGAGCCCCGGGGCTGAGCAGTACTTC
D gene: TRBD1; clone size: .; J gene: TRBJ1-2; V gene: TRBV6-5; CDR3 protein: CASRFRQGNGYTF; CDR3 DNA: TGTGCCAGCAGATTCCGACAGGGTAATGGCTACACCTTC
D gene: .; clone size: .; J gene: TRBJ2-7; V gene: TRBV7-9; CDR3 protein: CASSFARGHEQYF; CDR3 DNA: TGTGCCAGCAGCTTTGCGAGAGGGCACGAGCAGTACTTC
D gene: TRBD1; clone size: .; J gene: TRBJ1-6; V gene: TRBV7-2; CDR3 protein: CASNLSPGTVNSPLHF; CDR3 DNA: TGTGCCAGCAACCTTAGCCCCGGGACAGTTAATTCACCCCTCCACTTT
D gene: .; clone size: few; J gene: TRBJ1-1; V gene: TRBV20-1; CDR3 protein: CSARISGEAFF; CDR3 DNA: TGCAGTGCTAGAATATCAGGGGAAGCTTTCTTT
D gene: .; clone size: .; J gene: TRBJ1-5; V gene: TRBV15; CDR3 protein: CATSKQNQPQHF; CDR3 DNA: TGTGCCACCAGCAAACAAAATCAGCCCCAGCATTTT
D gene: TRBD1; clone size: few; J gene: TRBJ1-3; V gene: TRBV7-3; CDR3 protein: CASSRGTGVGNTIYF; CDR3 DNA: TGTGCCAGCAGCAGGGGGACAGGGGTTGGAAACACCATATATTTT
D gene: TRBD1; clone size: .; J gene: TRBJ1-4; V gene: TRBV28; CDR3 protein: CASTPTGKKEKLFF; CDR3 DNA: TGTGCCAGCACCCCGACAGGGAAAAAAGAAAAACTGTTTTTT
D gene: .; clone size: many; J gene: TRBJ1-2; V gene: TRBV19; CDR3 protein: CASSKDGYGYTF; CDR3 DNA: TGTGCCAGTAGTAAAGACGGCTATGGCTACACCTTC
D gene: TRBD2; clone size: .; J gene: TRBJ2-1; V gene: TRBV7-9; CDR3 protein: CASSPWASGRYNEQFF; CDR3 DNA: TGTGCCAGCAGCCCATGGGCTAGCGGGAGATACAATGAGCAGTTCTTC
D gene: .; clone size: .; J gene: TRBJ2-7; V gene: TRBV5-4; CDR3 protein: CASSPDRTEQYF; CDR3 DNA: TGTGCCAGCAGCCCCGACAGGACTGAGCAGTACTTC
D gene: .; clone size: .; J gene: TRBJ2-4; V gene: TRBV28; CDR3 protein: CASSLFARGNIQYF; CDR3 DNA: TGTGCCAGCAGTTTATTTGCCAGGGGAAACATTCAGTACTTC
D gene: .; clone size: .; J gene: TRBJ2-5; V gene: TRBV6-1; CDR3 protein: CASSDFDSRETQYF; CDR3 DNA: TGTGCCAGCAGTGACTTTGATAGCCGAGAGACCCAGTACTTC
D gene: .; clone size: few; J gene: TRBJ2-1; V gene: TRBV7-8; CDR3 protein: CASRSRRGYNEQFF; CDR3 DNA: TGTGCCAGCAGAAGCAGACGGGGGTACAATGAGCAGTTCTTC
D gene: .; clone size: .; J gene: TRBJ1-2; V gene: TRBV19; CDR3 protein: CASSIGTTYGYTF; CDR3 DNA: TGTGCCAGTAGTATCGGGACCACCTATGGCTACACCTTC
D gene: TRBD2; clone size: .; J gene: TRBJ2-3; V gene: TRBV7-2; CDR3 protein: CASSLEGTSGRPYF; CDR3 DNA: TGTGCCAGCAGCTTAGAGGGGACTAGCGGGCGGCCGTATTTT
D gene: .; clone size: .; J gene: TRBJ1-2; V gene: TRBV19; CDR3 protein: CASTSLTGIYGYTF; CDR3 DNA: TGTGCCAGTACAAGTTTAACAGGGATCTATGGCTACACCTTC
D gene: .; clone size: .; J gene: TRBJ2-3; V gene: TRBV5-1; CDR3 protein: CASSLDGFTSTDTQYF; CDR3 DNA: TGCGCCAGCAGCTTGGATGGGTTTACTAGCACAGATACGCAGTATTTT
D gene: .; clone size: .; J gene: TRBJ2-6; V gene: TRBV11-2; CDR3 protein: CASSPTASGANVLTF; CDR3 DNA: TGTGCCAGCAGCCCGACAGCCTCTGGGGCCAACGTCCTGACTTTC
D gene: TRBD1; clone size: .; J gene: TRBJ2-2; V gene: TRBV10-1; CDR3 protein: CASSDPGQGSRELFF; CDR3 DNA: TGCGCCAGCAGTGACCCTGGACAGGGGAGCAGGGAGCTGTTTTTT
D gene: TRBD2; clone size: .; J gene: TRBJ2-1; V gene: TRBV30; CDR3 protein: CASRPGVAGGSYNEQFF; CDR3 DNA: TGTGCCTCACGTCCCGGGGTAGCGGGGGGCTCCTACAATGAGCAGTTCTTC
D gene: TRBD1; clone size: .; J gene: TRBJ2-7; V gene: TRBV19; CDR3 protein: CASSIGQGASEQYF; CDR3 DNA: TGTGCCAGTAGTATTGGACAGGGGGCATCTGAGCAGTACTTC
D gene: .; clone size: few; J gene: TRBJ2-7; V gene: TRBV11-2; CDR3 protein: CASGAAENEQYF; CDR3 DNA: TGTGCCAGCGGTGCAGCGGAGAACGAGCAGTACTTC
D gene: .; clone size: .; J gene: TRBJ2-7; V gene: TRBV2; CDR3 protein: CASTVWGTYEQYF; CDR3 DNA: TGTGCCAGCACCGTGTGGGGCACCTACGAGCAGTACTTC
D gene: TRBD2; clone size: few; J gene: TRBJ2-7; V gene: TRBV6-5; CDR3 protein: CASSRSGGAPYEQYF; CDR3 DNA: TGTGCCAGCAGTCGTAGCGGGGGGGCCCCTTACGAGCAGTACTTC
D gene: TRBD2; clone size: .; J gene: TRBJ2-5; V gene: TRBV28; CDR3 protein: CASSFHGGDETQYF; CDR3 DNA: TGTGCCAGCAGTTTCCATGGGGGGGATGAGACCCAGTACTTC
D gene: .; clone size: .; J gene: TRBJ2-1; V gene: TRBV18; CDR3 protein: CASSPLRQDEQFF; CDR3 DNA: TGTGCCAGCTCACCATTGCGGCAGGATGAGCAGTTCTTC
D gene: TRBD1; clone size: .; J gene: TRBJ1-4; V gene: TRBV7-2; CDR3 protein: CASSLGGGGSQKLFF; CDR3 DNA: TGTGCCAGCAGCTTAGGAGGGGGCGGGAGTCAAAAACTGTTTTTT
D gene: TRBD2; clone size: .; J gene: TRBJ2-1; V gene: TRBV5-6; CDR3 protein: CASSLAASGRPYNEQFF; CDR3 DNA: TGTGCCAGCAGCTTGGCGGCTAGCGGGAGGCCCTACAATGAGCAGTTCTTC
D gene: .; clone size: .; J gene: TRBJ2-7; V gene: TRBV4-3; CDR3 protein: CASSPRAISGEQYF; CDR3 DNA: TGCGCCAGCAGCCCGCGGGCGATCAGCGGAGAGCAGTACTTC
D gene: TRBD1; clone size: .; J gene: TRBJ2-7; V gene: TRBV28; CDR3 protein: CASSTLGQGPEQYF; CDR3 DNA: TGTGCCAGCAGCACACTAGGACAGGGACCCGAGCAGTACTTC
D gene: .; clone size: .; J gene: TRBJ2-1; V gene: TRBV11-1; CDR3 protein: CASSPRRGGSYNEQFF; CDR3 DNA: TGTGCCAGCAGCCCGAGAAGGGGAGGCTCCTACAATGAGCAGTTCTTC
D gene: .; clone size: few; J gene: TRBJ2-2; V gene: TRBV20-1; CDR3 protein: CSASTRGELFF; CDR3 DNA: TGCAGTGCGAGTACGCGCGGGGAGCTGTTTTTT
D gene: .; clone size: .; J gene: TRBJ1-2; V gene: TRBV28; CDR3 protein: CASSNKNYGYTF; CDR3 DNA: TGTGCCAGCTCAAACAAGAACTATGGCTACACCTTC
D gene: .; clone size: medium-sized; J gene: TRBJ1-1; V gene: TRBV16; CDR3 protein: CASSLAGGYTEAFF; CDR3 DNA: TGTGCCAGCAGCCTTGCGGGAGGATACACTGAAGCTTTCTTT
D gene: .; clone size: few; J gene: TRBJ1-1; V gene: TRBV9; CDR3 protein: CASSAVEVPQTEAFF; CDR3 DNA: TGTGCCAGCAGTGCAGTCGAGGTTCCCCAGACTGAAGCTTTCTTT
D gene: .; clone size: few; J gene: TRBJ1-1; V gene: TRBV5-1; CDR3 protein: CASSSDQGNTEAFF; CDR3 DNA: TGCGCCAGCAGCAGCGACCAGGGGAACACTGAAGCTTTCTTT